Below, 3 T cell receptor beta chains from the same sample are listed, as sequenced in a study of blood T cells in healthy people across ages. The authors ran a second PCR of 7 to 11 cycles using a sample-barcoded 5' primer and a J-beta primer mix. TCRdb re-called the 5' RACE reads with MiXCR, one entry per CDR3 protein. Among 600,000 to 850,000 distinct CDR3 sequences, about 25% were seen once, and the ten largest hold roughly 9%. These data are also associated with another study on T cells of mothers and their children.

The sample taken for sequencing was blood. These receptors were obtained from a boy between 5 and 17 years old in good health.

This clonotype came up a few times. CDR3 region: CASSDRGADTQYF. The CDR3 DNA is TGTGCCAGCAGCGACAGGGGGGCAGATACGCAGTATTTT. V is TRBV13 and J is TRBJ2-3, with 9 nucleotides matching TRBD1. Germline CDR1 reads PRHDT; CDR2 reads FYEKMQ (reference sequence). CDR3 length equals 13 residues. With 5 bases clipped from V and 4 bases from J, the junction kept 1 base outside the gene matches.

This clonotype showed up many times. The chain couples TRBV4-1 to TRBJ2-1; D is ambiguous. Trimming cost V 0 bases and J 7 bases, with 4 bases left between them. The CDR3 loop spans 12 amino acids. Germline CDR1 reads MGHRA; CDR2 reads YSYEKL. The CDR3, as DNA: TGCGCCAGCAGCCAAGATGGGAATGAGCAGTTCTTC. Translating it yields CASSQDGNEQFF.

V and J are TRBV6-5 and TRBJ2-3; D unclear. Germline V gene lookup returns CDR1 MNHEY and CDR2 SVGAGI. CDR3 length: 17 amino acids. Trimming left V 0 bases short and J 1 base short, with 14 bases between. Written as DNA, the CDR3 is TGTGCCAGCAGTTACTCGATTCCGGGTCAGCGCACAGATACGCAGTATTTT. It encodes CASSYSIPGQRTDTQYF.